These 26 T cell receptor beta chains were sequenced from one sample in a study of T-cell memory formation after mild COVID-19. TCRdb passed the 5' RACE reads through MiXCR, listing each CDR3 protein once. The data show around 300,000 distinct CDR3 sequences, with over 11% seen just once and approximately 22% held by the top ten. Sequencing used PBMCs or a T cell subset sorted from them (not recorded which). These TCRs come from a man between 18 and 29 years old who had mild COVID-19 (a few samples of this study predate the infection). Cell type and time point are not known.

The chain is built from TRBV20-1 and TRBJ1-1; 7 bases map to TRBD1. Trimming removed 2 bases from V and 5 bases from J; junction bases left unmatched: 8. Germline V lookup: CDR1 DFQATT, CDR2 SNEGSKA (reference sequence). The CDR3 is 14 residues long. DNA for the CDR3: TGCAGTGCTAGATCAGGAGGGGGCAGAACTGAAGCTTTCTTT. This codes for CSARSGGGRTEAFF.

In its sample, this clonotype was seen a few times. The CDR3 is CSVDVWDEQFF. CDR3 nucleotide sequence: TGCAGCGTTGACGTGTGGGATGAGCAGTTCTTC. The V call is TRBV29-1, the J call TRBJ2-1; D remains ambiguous. This CDR3 region has 11 residues. Germline CDR1 reads SQVTM; CDR2 reads ANQGSEA. Trimming removed 3 bases at V and 8 bases at J, with 8 bases between.

The chain recombines TRBV13 with TRBJ1-4, with D perhaps matching TRBD1 (6 bases). The V gene's germline CDR1 is PRHDT and CDR2 FYEKMQ (reference sequence). Trimming took 4 bases from V and 7 from J, leaving 13 bases between them. CDR3 length: 14 residues. The CDR3 reads CASSYGGDTEKLFF. DNA for the CDR3: TGTGCCAGCAGCTACGGAGGGGACACTGAAAAACTGTTTTTT.

This clonotype was seen only a few times. This chain joins TRBV20-1 and TRBJ2-7; 9 nucleotides align to TRBD1. Germline V CDR1 and CDR2: DFQATT, SNEGSKA (reference sequence). CDR3 length equals 11 residues. The junction had 7 bases not matched to a gene; V was cut back by 4 bases and J by 12 bases. The CDR3 protein is CSAKTGGAWYF. CDR3 coding DNA: TGCAGTGCTAAAACAGGGGGCGCTTGGTACTTC.

This chain uses TRBV20-1 with TRBJ2-1, with 8 nucleotides matching TRBD2. V was clipped by 3 bases and J by 9 bases; unmatched bases: 13. Germline V gene data show CDR1 as DFQATT and CDR2 as SNEGSKA (reference sequence). The CDR3 has 15 amino acids. The CDR3 region has the DNA TGCAGTGCTAGCTCTTTGCGGGGGGCTATCGGTGAGCAGTTCTTC. This sequence encodes CSASSLRGAIGEQFF.

The chain is built from TRBV5-1 and TRBJ2-3, with 9 bases that match TRBD2. This CDR3 has 16 amino acids. CDR1 and CDR2 from the germline V gene are SGHRS and YFSETQ. V lost 4 bases, J lost 0 bases, and 6 bases stayed unmatched. CDR3 coding DNA: TGCGCCAGCAGCGGCGGGGGGGACCCTAGCACAGATACGCAGTATTTT. Amino acids: CASSGGGDPSTDTQYF. Using reference TRBV5-1 and TRBJ2-3 for the parts outside the CDR3, the full variable domain is KAGVTQTPRYLIKTRGQQVTLSCSPISGHRSVSWYQQTPGQGLQFLFEYFSETQRNKGNFPGRFSGRQFSNSRSEMNVSTLELGDSALYLCASSGGGDPSTDTQYFGPGTRLTVL.

This clonotype was observed a handful of times. The gene calls are TRBV7-2 and TRBJ2-5; 10 bases match TRBD2. The V and J ends lost 5 bases and 1 base, in that order; junction bases with no gene match: 4. CDR1 and CDR2 from the germline V gene are SGHTA and FQGNSA. There are 15 residues in the CDR3. This chain's CDR3 is CASSGWTSGQETQYF. The DNA for the CDR3 is TGTGCCAGCAGCGGATGGACTAGCGGCCAAGAGACCCAGTACTTC.

This clonotype was observed a few times. The rearrangement joins TRBV5-1 to TRBJ2-3; D unclear. CDR3 length: 14 residues. V was pared by 1 base and J by 0 bases, with 6 bases between. Germline loops: CDR1 SGHRS, CDR2 YFSETQ. The CDR3 loop is CASSLSSSTDTQYF. CDR3 nucleotides: TGCGCCAGCAGCTTGTCCAGCAGCACAGATACGCAGTATTTT.

This clonotype turned up a few times. This rearrangement joins TRBV24-1 to TRBJ2-1; perhaps TRBD1 as D (6 bases). The CDR3 runs to 14 residues. Germline V gives CDR1 KGHDR, CDR2 SFDVKD. V lost 4 bases and J 12 bases, leaving 18 bases between the germline ends. The CDR3 DNA is TGTGCCACCAGTGAGGGAGACAGGCTAGGTGGGCAGTTCTTC. As protein: CATSEGDRLGGQFF.

The table lists this clonotype with many counts. V gene TRBV12-3 or TRBV12-4 combines with J gene TRBJ2-5; the D is unclear. The CDR3 runs to 14 residues. V lost 7 bases, J lost 3 bases, and 15 bases lay in between. The CDR3 bases are TGTGCCAGCACCCTTGGGCTCTCCAAAGAGACCCAGTACTTC. It is translated as CASTLGLSKETQYF.

This clonotype was seen repeatedly, ten times or more. The chain recombines TRBV10-2 with TRBJ1-4; possibly TRBD1 for D (5 bases). Trimming removed 6 bases from V and 0 bases from J, with 5 bases in between. Germline-derived CDR1 and CDR2 are WSHSY and SAAADI. CDR3 length equals 13 residues. The CDR3 region is CASRGATNEKLFF. Here the CDR3 DNA reads TGCGCCAGCAGAGGGGCAACTAATGAAAAACTGTTTTTT.

The chain couples TRBV5-5 to TRBJ2-5; TRBD2 agrees at 10 bases. V was clipped by 3 bases and J by 5 bases; unmatched bases: 4. The CDR3 consists of 14 residues. CDR1 SGHKS and CDR2 YYEKEE come from the germline V gene (reference sequence). The CDR3 region is CASSSGLARETQYF. The CDR3 bases are TGTGCCAGCAGCTCGGGACTAGCGCGGGAGACCCAGTACTTC. The entire variable domain, with the rest obtained from reference TRBV5-5 and TRBJ2-5, is as follows: DAGVTQSPTHLIKTRGQQVTLRCSPISGHKSVSWYQQVLGQGPQFIFQYYEKEERGRGNFPDRFSARQFPNYSSELNVNALLLGDSALYLCASSSGLARETQYFGPGTRLLVL.

This clonotype is termed medium-sized (0.01 to 0.1%). The chain has TRBV5-6 and TRBJ2-3, with a tentative D call TRBD2 (5 bases). The length of the CDR3 is 16 residues. Trimming left V 1 base short and J 5 bases short, with 17 bases between. The germline V gene encodes CDR1 SGHDT and CDR2 YYEEEE. CDR3 bases: TGTGCCAGCAGCTTGACGGACGGGAACCGAGTAGATACGCAGTATTTT. Translating gives CASSLTDGNRVDTQYF.

J is TRBJ2-5 and V is TRBV5-1; D is uncertain. This CDR3 contains 12 residues. The V and J ends lost 2 bases and 5 bases respectively, with 7 bases between them. Looked up from germline, CDR1 is SGHRS and CDR2 is YFSETQ. DNA for the CDR3: TGCGCCAGCAGCTTTGGGGATGAGACCCAGTACTTC. Amino acid sequence: CASSFGDETQYF.

This clonotype turned up a few times. The junction shows a germline mismatch at one end, possibly a read error. CDR3 residues: CAISPLVAGDTDTQYF. The CDR3 region has the DNA TGTGCCATCAGCCCCCTTGTAGCGGGGGACACAGATACGCAGTATTTT. The chain employs TRBV7-3 and TRBJ2-3; TRBD2 matches at 9 bases. CDR1 and CDR2 from the germline V gene are SGHTA and FQGTGA. There are 16 residues in the CDR3.

This clonotype was picked up a small number of times. This sequence joins TRBV7-2 and TRBJ2-3, with D perhaps given as TRBD1 or TRBD2 (6 bases each). Germline V gene sequence: CDR1 SGHTA, CDR2 FQGNSA. CDR3 length: 15 amino acids. V lost 7 bases and J 2 bases, leaving 16 bases between the germline ends. This chain's CDR3 is CASIGGLGYTDTQYF. The CDR3 DNA sequence: TGTGCCAGCATCGGGGGCCTCGGTTACACAGATACGCAGTATTTT.

This clonotype was counted only a few times. The gene calls are TRBV15 and TRBJ1-5; D remains ambiguous. Trimming shortened V by 5 bases and J by 4 bases, and 18 bases separated the two germline ends. Germline V gene sequence: CDR1 LNHNV, CDR2 YYDKDF (reference sequence). This CDR3 has 16 residues. The DNA of the CDR3 is TGTGCCACCAGCGCGCGGTTATCGTCGGGGAATCAGCCCCAGCATTTT. It yields the protein CATSARLSSGNQPQHF.

V usage is TRBV2 and J usage is TRBJ2-1, with D possibly TRBD1 on 6 matching bases. Trimming shortened V by 5 bases and J by 9 bases, and 11 bases separated the two germline ends. The CDR3 has 12 amino acids. Germline-derived CDR1 and CDR2 are SNHLY and FYNNEI. The CDR3 reads CASSTTGIEQFF. The CDR3 nucleotides are TGTGCCAGCAGTACAACAGGGATTGAGCAGTTCTTC.

CDR3 sequence reads: CASSPLRTQYF. In nucleotides, the CDR3 is TGTGCCAGCAGCCCTCTGAGAACGCAGTATTTT. The chain uses TRBV12-3 or TRBV12-4 and TRBJ2-3; D is ambiguous. The CDR3 is 11 amino acids. Trimming pared 6 bases from V and 9 bases from J, leaving 10 bases between.

The chain joins TRBV11-2 to TRBJ2-7; 9 bases map to TRBD1. The trim removed 4 bases at V and 2 bases at J, leaving 3 bases unmatched. Per germline, CDR1 SGHAT and CDR2 FQNNGV. CDR3 length equals 14 residues. The CDR3 here is CASSSGQGTYEQYF. DNA of the CDR3: TGTGCCAGCAGCTCGGGACAGGGCACCTACGAGCAGTACTTC.

In its sample, this clonotype was seen a few times. The chain carries TRBV7-2 and TRBJ1-2; no clear D. The CDR3 is 14 amino acids. Per germline, CDR1 SGHTA and CDR2 FQGNSA. V was clipped by 1 base and J by 5 bases, with 11 bases between them. This chain's CDR3 is CASSLEWQDYGYTF. The DNA of the CDR3 is TGTGCCAGCAGCTTAGAGTGGCAGGATTATGGCTACACCTTC.

This rearrangement joins TRBV2 to TRBJ2-6, with D hard to call. Germline V lookup: CDR1 SNHLY, CDR2 FYNNEI. CDR3 length: 13 residues. With 8 bases removed from V and 0 bases from J, the gap between germline ends came to 5 bases. The CDR3 reads CASCSSGANVLTF. CDR3 nucleotides: TGTGCCAGCTGCAGCTCTGGGGCCAACGTCCTGACTTTC.

This rearrangement joins TRBV4-1 to TRBJ1-2, with 11 bases lining up with TRBD1. The germline V gene encodes CDR1 MGHRA and CDR2 YSYEKL. The V and J ends lost 1 base and 8 bases, in that order; junction bases with no gene match: 3. The CDR3 has 14 residues. As DNA, the CDR3 is TGCGCCAGCAGCCAAGTGGACAGGGGGCGAGGCTACACCTTC. Translation gives CASSQVDRGRGYTF.

V usage is TRBV7-2 and J usage is TRBJ2-5; the match to TRBD1 covers 7 bases. CDR1 and CDR2 from the germline V gene are SGHTA and FQGNSA. J was trimmed by 7 bases and V by 1 base; bases with no gene match: 3. The CDR3 contains 13 residues. CDR3 in DNA: TGTGCCAGCAGCTTAGGGGACAGTAGGACCCAGTACTTC. Residues: CASSLGDSRTQYF.

This clonotype came up many times. CDR3 in amino acids: CASSLRYEQYF. In DNA, the CDR3 is TGTGCCAGCAGCCTCCGCTACGAGCAGTACTTC. The chain uses TRBV7-2 and TRBJ2-7; D ambiguous. The V gene's germline CDR1 is SGHTA and CDR2 FQGNSA. V was pared by 5 bases and J by 3 bases, with 5 bases between. The CDR3 spans 11 residues.

This clonotype occurred a few times. The genes are TRBV5-1 and TRBJ2-1, with D possibly called TRBD1 or TRBD2 (6 bases each). CDR3 length: 16 residues. V gave up 3 bases and J gave up 6 bases, with 19 bases separating them. CDR1 is SGHRS and CDR2 is YFSETQ in the germline V gene. CDR3 loop: CASSWTGTGGPNEQFF. The CDR3 region has the DNA TGCGCCAGCAGCTGGACCGGGACTGGGGGGCCCAATGAGCAGTTCTTC.